This paragraph covers one T cell receptor beta chain sequence. Its target is unknown. The protocol was immunoSEQ multiplex PCR, while the TCRdb copy is restricted to in-frame clones and leaves out a portion. The sample records 20,000 or so clones, more than 75% being singletons. The sample is drawn from a study of neoadjuvant nivolumab and ipilimumab in lung cancer. About the study: Nivolumab 3 mg/kg was given days 1, 15 and 29, plus ipilimumab 1 mg/kg day 1 in combination. The study's findings and limits: TCR sequencing covered a small number of samples. Blood richness before therapy tracked richness in tumors resected after neoadjuvant therapy. Resected tumors had greater TCR richness and clonality than uninvolved lung.

V lost 2 bases and J lost 7, with 9 bases in between. The germline CDR1 and CDR2 sequences are MNHNS and SASEGT. The CDR3 has 13 amino acids. The chain employs TRBV6-1 and TRBJ1-5; no definite D call. The TCR comes from an adult with non-small cell lung cancer. Sample: tumor tissue, taken after neoadjuvant nivolumab, alone or with ipilimumab, at or shortly before surgery. The CDR3 sequence: CASSETVRQPQHF. The CDR3 DNA reads TGTGCCAGCAGTGAAACGGTACGCCAGCCCCAGCATTTT.